This T cell receptor beta chain was found in a study of OX40 agonist ivuxolimab in advanced cancers. The study in broad terms: Ivuxolimab was an agonistic, fully human IgG2 monoclonal antibody directed against OX40 (CD134), a costimulatory receptor. Among the roughly 54 dose-escalation patients, around 19 had hepatocellular carcinoma, roughly 15 melanoma, 9 renal cell carcinoma and 9 head and neck cancer. The point of sequencing TCRbeta in the periphery was to test whether ivuxolimab changed TCR sequence diversity and drove clonal T-cell expansion. Partial responses occurred in three dose-escalation patients: two with cutaneous melanoma and one with hepatocellular carcinoma. Intravenous ivuxolimab was administered to patients every 2 weeks at six dose levels: 0.01, 0.1, 0.3, 1.5, 3 and 10 mg/kg. Prior anti-PD-1, anti-PD-L1 or anti-CTLA-4 therapy was permitted, and checkpoint inhibitors had been received by roughly two fifths of dose-escalation patients. A male proportion of under 85% and a mean age of approximately 60 years, ranging from 23 to 79, were recorded for the dose-escalation cohort. The paper covers the monotherapy dose-escalation part of the phase I ivuxolimab trial, which included N of about 50 patients.

The trial excluded patients who had a history of autoimmune disease or who were on systemic immunosuppression. In every dose cohort, peripheral blood was drawn for TCR sequencing at baseline, cycle 4 day 1, and cycle 7 day 1. The samples were taken from a phase I, first-in-human, multicenter, open-label dose-escalation trial of ivuxolimab. Adults with locally advanced or metastatic head and neck squamous cell, hepatocellular, melanoma or renal cell carcinoma were enrolled in the trial. CD4+ and CD8+ T cells were sorted separately from peripheral blood before TCR sequencing. Summary of the overall study and its limitations: Low levels of normalized T-cell clonal expansion were also shown by some nonresponding patients. The antigen specificity of the clonally expanded peripheral T cells was not determined. At doses from 0.1 to 3.0 mg/kg, clonal expansion was seen in both CD4+ and CD8+ blood T cells between baseline and week 6. After ivuxolimab, more expanded clones were found on average in CD8+ T cells than in CD4+ T cells. In the 0.1-3.0 mg/kg groups, partial responders had among the lowest normalized peripheral clonal expansion, particularly in CD8+ T cells.

From a lookup of the germline V gene, CDR1 and CDR2 are MNHEY and SVGAGI. The CDR3 goes from the cysteine to the phenylalanine over 14 residues. Solely the CDR3 DNA is kept, with 42 bases framed from the first base. V is reduced by 6 bases and J by 6 bases, leaving a spacing of 18 bases between them. Details on this clone: The specificity of this receptor is unknown. Within one base of it there is no much larger clone, and no base qualities were kept.

To sequence the TCRbeta CDR3 region, genomic DNA was isolated from the sorted cells. The immunoSEQ Assay was used for sequencing of TCRbeta CDR3 regions. TCRdb retrieved this table from immuneACCESS and kept in-frame rearrangements only. Not all clones are present; in checked studies, unresolved V genes account for under half, and no reason is known for the remainder. The sample yields approximately 60,000 clones; over 90% were counted once. The ten largest clones represent 18% of the sample. The chain employs TRBV6-5 and TRBJ2-7, with the D assignment possibly TRBD1 or TRBD2, given 6 matching bases for each. This specimen was CD4+ or CD8+ T cells sorted from blood, taken in a trial of the OX40 agonist ivuxolimab. The sequence came from an adult with an advanced solid tumor such as melanoma, head and neck, liver or kidney cancer. The DNA sequence is given as TGTGCCAGCAGCCCAATCCAACAGGGAGGCGAGCAGTACTTC. This sequence encodes CASSPIQQGGEQYF.